This T cell receptor (beta chain) was obtained from a study of cytomegalovirus exposure and HLA in healthy donors. Points from the study as a whole: In all likelihood, a cluster of highly shared sequence variants was a sequencing artifact. Further analysis was carried out later, and it showed several of the most significant clusters appearing linked to common viral pathogens.

The V gene's germline CDR1 is WNHNN and CDR2 SYGVQD (reference sequence). The J segment lost 5 bases and the V segment lost 2 bases, leaving 6 bases of the junction unmatched. The CDR3 extends over 15 amino acids. 13 Jbeta primers and 60 Vbeta primers were used for the PCR. TCRdb keeps only in-frame clones here, not all; method: immunoSEQ multiplex PCR. The table lists about 93,000 clones, under 85% of them singletons. In regard to this clone: Its cognate antigen is unknown.

Sequencing was carried out using PBMCs. The chain joins TRBV10-1 to TRBJ2-7; 10 bases fit TRBD2. The receptor was isolated from a woman in her forties in good health and CMV-seronegative. The CDR3 region is CASSETSGRAHEQYF. In DNA form, the CDR3 reads TGCGCCAGCAGTGAGACGAGCGGGAGGGCCCACGAGCAGTACTTC.